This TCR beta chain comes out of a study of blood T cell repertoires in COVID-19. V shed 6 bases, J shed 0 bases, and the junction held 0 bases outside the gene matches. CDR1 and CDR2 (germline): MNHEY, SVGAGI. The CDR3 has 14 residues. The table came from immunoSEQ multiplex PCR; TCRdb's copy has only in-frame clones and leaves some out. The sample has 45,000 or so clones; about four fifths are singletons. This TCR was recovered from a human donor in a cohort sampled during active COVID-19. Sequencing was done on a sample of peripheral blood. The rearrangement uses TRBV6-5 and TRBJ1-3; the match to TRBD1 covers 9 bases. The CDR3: CASRGQGSGNTIYF. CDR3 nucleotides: TGTGCCAGCAGGGGACAGGGCTCTGGAAACACCATATATTTT.